This is a list of T cell receptor beta chains from one sample in a study of blood T cell repertoires in COVID-19. Repertoires were generated with immunoSEQ multiplex PCR, while TCRdb's copy carries only in-frame clones and drops some. The sample carries hundreds of thousands of clones, about 88% recorded once. Material for sequencing was peripheral blood. The receptor set was obtained from a woman between 35 and 50 years old who had recovered from COVID-19. CDR3s leave out the opening cysteine and the closing phenylalanine or tryptophan. Clone size is shown for a subset of rows, as once, few, many or a class of expanded clone.

j_gene: TRBJ2-2
v_gene: TRBV7-9
abundance: .
CDR3aa: ASSPSRGTGELF

j_gene: TRBJ1-4
v_gene: TRBV5-1
abundance: once
CDR3aa: ASSLTPANEKLF

j_gene: TRBJ1-2
v_gene: TRBV10-1
abundance: .
CDR3aa: ASSEALTYGYT

j_gene: TRBJ1-2
v_gene: TRBV30
abundance: once
CDR3aa: AWAKYAPYGYT

j_gene: TRBJ2-1
v_gene: TRBV9
abundance: .
CDR3aa: ASSGGLVDNNEQF

j_gene: TRBJ1-4
v_gene: TRBV14
abundance: .
CDR3aa: ASSQERTAQTNEKLF

j_gene: TRBJ2-3
v_gene: TRBV29-1
abundance: .
CDR3aa: SVATGTTDTQY

j_gene: TRBJ1-4
v_gene: TRBV6-1
abundance: .
CDR3aa: ASSEGWGGVGNEKLF

j_gene: TRBJ2-1
v_gene: TRBV10-2
abundance: .
CDR3aa: ASTLGVDNEQF

j_gene: TRBJ1-5
v_gene: TRBV5-4
abundance: .
CDR3aa: ASSSTGGGPQH

j_gene: TRBJ2-7
v_gene: TRBV19
abundance: .
CDR3aa: ASSIPGQAYEQY

j_gene: TRBJ2-7
v_gene: TRBV6-2/TRBV6-3
abundance: .
CDR3aa: ASSPLRVSGRRGNEQY

j_gene: TRBJ2-6
v_gene: TRBV6-6
abundance: .
CDR3aa: ASSYGGAGANVLT

j_gene: TRBJ2-2
v_gene: TRBV5-4
abundance: .
CDR3aa: ASSRQGVGAGELF

j_gene: TRBJ1-1
v_gene: TRBV18
abundance: .
CDR3aa: ASSPSVGGEAF

j_gene: TRBJ1-2
v_gene: TRBV5-6
abundance: .
CDR3aa: ASSLRGPAEGYT

j_gene: TRBJ1-2
v_gene: TRBV4-2
abundance: .
CDR3aa: ASMGRVGFDYGYT

j_gene: TRBJ2-6
v_gene: TRBV3-1/TRBV3-2
abundance: .
CDR3aa: ASSPRFPTAGGANVLT

j_gene: TRBJ2-1
v_gene: TRBV5-6
abundance: .
CDR3aa: ASSLQDTPYNEQF

j_gene: TRBJ2-1
v_gene: TRBV19
abundance: .
CDR3aa: ASSRGGNEQF

j_gene: TRBJ2-7
v_gene: TRBV4-1
abundance: .
CDR3aa: ASSQDGPGGQY

j_gene: TRBJ2-5
v_gene: TRBV5-8
abundance: once
CDR3aa: ASSLGGIGETQY

j_gene: TRBJ2-5
v_gene: TRBV5-4
abundance: .
CDR3aa: ASSLTSGLGETQY

j_gene: TRBJ2-3
v_gene: TRBV30
abundance: .
CDR3aa: AWIGLAVSRTDTQY

j_gene: TRBJ2-1
v_gene: TRBV21-1
abundance: .
CDR3aa: ASSKIWGRNGETSYNEQF

j_gene: TRBJ2-5
v_gene: TRBV23-1
abundance: .
CDR3aa: ASRHGLGRPETQY

j_gene: TRBJ2-2
v_gene: TRBV12-3/TRBV12-4
abundance: .
CDR3aa: ASSLGTSGELF

j_gene: TRBJ1-2
v_gene: TRBV7-2
abundance: .
CDR3aa: ASSLGGLDYGYT

j_gene: TRBJ1-3
v_gene: TRBV9
abundance: many
CDR3aa: ASQREGGNTIY

j_gene: TRBJ1-6
v_gene: TRBV7-2
abundance: .
CDR3aa: ASSLVVGGRAPLH

j_gene: TRBJ1-1
v_gene: TRBV6-2/TRBV6-3
abundance: .
CDR3aa: ASSRLAQNTEAF

j_gene: TRBJ1-1
v_gene: TRBV18
abundance: .
CDR3aa: ASSPPDRANTEAF

j_gene: TRBJ2-5
v_gene: TRBV11-3
abundance: .
CDR3aa: ASSLGPPVYKETQY

j_gene: TRBJ2-3
v_gene: TRBV7-9
abundance: .
CDR3aa: ASSSPIAGGTQY

j_gene: TRBJ1-2
v_gene: TRBV11-2
abundance: .
CDR3aa: ASSLVGANYGYT

j_gene: TRBJ1-2
v_gene: TRBV27
abundance: .
CDR3aa: ASRGQKSNYGYT

j_gene: TRBJ1-2
v_gene: TRBV9
abundance: .
CDR3aa: ASRTGVYGYT

j_gene: TRBJ2-7
v_gene: TRBV4-3
abundance: once
CDR3aa: ASSPGTSHSYEQY

j_gene: TRBJ1-2
v_gene: TRBV5-1
abundance: .
CDR3aa: ASSLGTGAPSKGYT

j_gene: TRBJ1-1
v_gene: TRBV7-9
abundance: .
CDR3aa: ASSSTQGLGMEAF

j_gene: TRBJ1-2
v_gene: TRBV6-6
abundance: few
CDR3aa: ASSGAGDGYT

j_gene: TRBJ2-1
v_gene: TRBV29-1
abundance: .
CDR3aa: SVEGEQGTSGKESSYNEQF

j_gene: TRBJ1-2
v_gene: TRBV29-1
abundance: few
CDR3aa: SVGQGTYGYT

j_gene: TRBJ1-2
v_gene: TRBV25-1
abundance: .
CDR3aa: ASSVLASYGYT

j_gene: TRBJ1-2
v_gene: TRBV24-1
abundance: .
CDR3aa: ATSDPGQGNYGYT

j_gene: TRBJ1-2
v_gene: TRBV24-1
abundance: .
CDR3aa: ATSDFGGLGGYT